The 13 T cell receptor beta chains presented below share a single source sample, sequenced in a study of blood T cells in healthy people across ages. Primers used in a second PCR of roughly 7 to 11 cycles were a sample-barcoded 5' primer and a J-beta primer mix. TCRdb reanalysed the 5' RACE reads using MiXCR and keeps one entry per CDR3 protein. The data contain roughly 1,300,000 distinct CDR3 sequences, roughly 59% of them singletons. The sample was blood. These receptors originate from a man younger than 30 in good health.

The V call is TRBV7-2, the J call TRBJ1-4; perhaps TRBD1 as D (6 bases). Germline V gene sequence: CDR1 SGHTA, CDR2 FQGNSA. V was clipped by 2 bases and J by 4 bases, with 11 bases between them. The CDR3 loop spans 15 amino acids. The CDR3 nucleotides read TGTGCCAGCAGCTTACAGGGGAGCTTTAATGAAAAACTGTTTTTT. It is translated as CASSLQGSFNEKLFF.

The chain links TRBV7-9 to TRBJ1-1, with 9 bases that match TRBD1. The V segment lost 5 bases and the J segment 0 bases; nucleotides outside the gene matches: 7. CDR1 and CDR2 from the germline V gene are SEHNR and FQNEAQ (reference sequence). CDR3 size: 16 residues. CDR3 protein: CASSPDRGDMNTEAFF. Written as DNA, the CDR3 is TGTGCCAGCAGCCCAGACAGGGGGGATATGAACACTGAAGCTTTCTTT.

Remarks on this clonotype: The junction differs from germline at one of its ends, possibly a read error. V usage is TRBV5-1 and J usage is TRBJ1-6, with TRBD1 matching 8 bases. The CDR3 is 17 amino acids. CDR1 and CDR2 (germline): SGHRS, YFSETQ. CDR3 loop: CASSLGQVEAYNSPLHF. DNA of the CDR3: TGCGCCAGCAGTTTGGGACAGGTGGAGGCCTATAATTCACCCCTCCACTTT.

This sequence joins TRBV6-4 and TRBJ2-7; D could derive from TRBD1 or TRBD2 (5 bases each). CDR1 MRHNA and CDR2 SNTAGT come from the germline V gene. This CDR3 comprises 16 residues. The V and J ends lost 5 bases and 3 bases respectively, with 20 bases between them. The CDR3 loop is CASSTPGTPVGYEQYF. CDR3 nucleotides: TGTGCCAGCAGTACACCCGGGACCCCAGTGGGCTACGAGCAGTACTTC.

The chain is built from TRBV5-6 and TRBJ1-4; 9 nucleotides agree with TRBD1. The germline gives CDR1 SGHDT, CDR2 YYEEEE. Germline trimming cut 3 bases from V and 4 bases from J; bases unmatched to any gene: 4. This CDR3 spans 15 amino acids. This CDR3 is CASSWGTGFNEKLFF. CDR3 bases: TGTGCCAGCAGCTGGGGGACAGGGTTTAATGAAAAACTGTTTTTT.

This chain uses TRBV5-1 with TRBJ2-7; D unclear. The CDR3 sequence is 18 residues long. Trimming cost V 0 bases and J 4 bases, with 23 bases left between them. The germline V gene has CDR1 SGHRS and CDR2 YFSETQ. The CDR3 is CASSLAYSLRDLPYEQYF. The CDR3 region has the DNA TGCGCCAGCAGCTTGGCCTACAGCCTAAGGGATCTACCTTACGAGCAGTACTTC.

The chain has TRBV2 and TRBJ2-4, with D perhaps assigned TRBD1 or TRBD2 (5 bases each). The J call may be faulty, since TRBJ2-5 better matches the DNA end. The CDR3 spans 14 residues. Germline V gives CDR1 SNHLY, CDR2 FYNNEI. In DNA form, the CDR3 reads TGTGCCAGCAGTGAAGCCGGGACCAGAGAGACCCAGTACTTC. Translating gives CASSEAGTRETQYF.

This chain links TRBV29-1 with TRBJ2-1, with TRBD1 matching 10 bases. This CDR3 contains 13 residues. J was trimmed by 7 bases and V by 4 bases; bases with no gene match: 4. CDR1 and CDR2 (germline): SQVTM, ANQGSEA. CDR3 protein: CSVGQGARNEQFF. The CDR3 nucleotides are TGCAGCGTTGGACAGGGGGCGCGGAATGAGCAGTTCTTC.

The chain has TRBV3-1 and TRBJ2-5, with a tentative D call TRBD2 (6 bases). Germline CDR1 and CDR2: LGHDT and YNNKEL (reference sequence). Trimming took off 3 bases at V and 5 bases at J, with 16 bases between the two ends. This CDR3 contains 15 residues. CDR3 protein: CASSQGLETSETQYF. In DNA form, the CDR3 reads TGTGCCAGCAGCCAGGGACTCGAAACGTCGGAGACCCAGTACTTC.

The chain has TRBV7-8 and TRBJ2-5, with D tentatively TRBD2 (5 bases). Germline-derived CDR1 and CDR2 are SGHVS and FQNEAQ. CDR3 length equals 15 residues. V gave up 1 base and J gave up 4 bases, with 13 bases separating them. The CDR3 protein is CASSLGPLRGETQYF. For the CDR3, the DNA is TGTGCCAGCAGCTTAGGTCCCCTACGGGGAGAGACCCAGTACTTC.

This clonotype has just one count. The J gene is TRBJ1-6, the V gene TRBV6-2 or TRBV6-3; D gene unclear. V was trimmed by 5 bases and J by 8 bases, leaving 10 bases between them. CDR3 length equals 13 residues. Germline loops: CDR1 MNHEY, CDR2 SVGEGT. Here the CDR3 reads CASSTERYSPLHF. In nucleotides, the CDR3 is TGTGCCAGCAGTACAGAGAGATATTCACCCCTCCACTTT.

The rearrangement joins TRBV7-9 to TRBJ2-4; TRBD1 is a possible D gene (6 bases). This CDR3 is 15 amino acids long. Germline values: CDR1 SEHNR, CDR2 FQNEAQ (reference sequence). The V end was cut by 3 bases, the J end by 0 bases, with 9 bases between. The CDR3 DNA reads TGTGCCAGCAGCTTTGACAGGCTAGCCAAAAACATTCAGTACTTC. Translated: CASSFDRLAKNIQYF.

The chain is built from TRBV12-3 or TRBV12-4 and TRBJ2-1; TRBD1 or TRBD2 may be the D gene (5 bases each). The CDR3 is made up of 16 amino acids. Trimming took 2 bases from V and 0 from J, leaving 11 bases between them. The CDR3 reads CASSLWGTSSYNEQFF. CDR3 bases: TGTGCCAGCAGTTTATGGGGGACGAGCTCCTACAATGAGCAGTTCTTC.